This entry lists 17 T cell receptor beta chains sequenced from one sample in a study of regulatory T cells in long-lasting Graves disease (dated by TCRdb to about 2021). The label giving this sample's time point can be read as: newly diagnosed GD, antithyroid drugs for less than 3 months. For both TCR sequencing and RNA sequencing, RNA was extracted from PBMCs in TRIzol. Library creation used multiplex PCR. The sample was run on an Illumina HiSeq 4000. To build TCR beta libraries, CDR3 regions were amplified by Arm-PCR using iRepertoire HTBI primers. Using fastp at Q25 and MiXCR, TCRdb reprocessed the public reads and kept productive beta chains. Records with the same CDR3 protein are collapsed into one entry carrying the most frequent genes and DNA. Present in this sample are under 450,000 distinct CDR3 sequences, about 17% of which were seen just once. Together, the top ten hold roughly 21% of the sample.

This sample also appeared in a second study, on T cells in Graves' hyperthyroidism and ophthalmopathy.

Sequencing used peripheral blood mononuclear cells (PBMCs), obtained at new diagnosis, from a patient treated with antithyroid drugs. These TCRs come from a woman in her late teens or twenties with Graves disease. Donor details come from another sample of the same person, matched by shared clones.

This clonotype was recorded many times. The chain uses TRBV5-1 and TRBJ2-7, with 10 bases fitting TRBD2. The junction had 21 bases not matched to a gene; V was cut back by 0 bases and J by 0 bases. The germline gives CDR1 SGHRS, CDR2 YFSETQ. The length of the CDR3 is 22 residues. This CDR3 is CASSLVPLGLPSGGSSSYEQYF. The CDR3, as DNA: TGCGCCAGCAGCTTGGTGCCCTTGGGGTTGCCTAGCGGGGGTTCAAGCTCCTACGAGCAGTACTTC.

This clonotype came up many times. The V gene is TRBV7-9, the J gene TRBJ2-7; TRBD1 matches at 9 bases. Germline assignment: CDR1 SEHNR and CDR2 FQNEAQ (reference sequence). Trimming took 9 bases from V and 5 from J; bases not matched to a gene: 11. The CDR3 loop spans 14 amino acids. The CDR3 loop is CASQPGTGTNEQYF. CDR3 coding DNA: TGTGCCAGTCAGCCAGGGACAGGGACGAACGAGCAGTACTTC.

In this sample, this clonotype turned up many times. The genes are TRBV7-8 and TRBJ1-5; no firm D call. CDR3 size: 14 residues. Germline V gene sequence: CDR1 SGHVS, CDR2 FQNEAQ. The V end lost 5 bases, the J end lost 6 bases, and 14 bases lay between the germline ends. The CDR3 loop reads CASSADGATQPQHF. The CDR3 nucleotides are TGTGCCAGCAGCGCGGACGGTGCAACTCAGCCCCAGCATTTT.

In this sample, this clonotype turned up a few times. This chain uses TRBV20-1 with TRBJ1-2; 9 nucleotides align to TRBD1. V was clipped by 0 bases and J by 8 bases; unmatched bases: 7. The V gene's germline CDR1 is DFQATT and CDR2 SNEGSKA (reference sequence). The CDR3 consists of 14 residues. The CDR3 DNA is TGCAGTGCTAGAGACACGACAGGGGGGGGGGGCTACACCTTC. Translation: CSARDTTGGGGYTF.

This clonotype turned up a few times. CDR3 in amino acids: CASSQGRLAGGPSSYNEQFF. The CDR3 region has the DNA TGCGCCAGCAGCCAAGGGAGACTAGCGGGGGGTCCTAGCTCCTACAATGAGCAGTTCTTC. The rearrangement uses TRBV4-1 and TRBJ2-1; 13 nucleotides line up with TRBD2. Unmatched junction bases numbered 9, after V lost 1 base and J lost 0 bases. The CDR3 loop spans 20 amino acids. The germline gives CDR1 MGHRA, CDR2 YSYEKL.

This clonotype was seen a few times. V and J are TRBV5-4 and TRBJ2-1; possibly TRBD1 or TRBD2 for D (6 bases each). The CDR3 sequence is 17 residues long. The germline CDR1 and CDR2 sequences are SGHNT and YYREEE (reference sequence). V was shortened by 0 bases and J by 0 bases, with 13 bases between the two germline ends. CDR3 sequence reads: CASSLGLTGASYNEQFF. The CDR3 region has the DNA TGTGCCAGCAGCTTGGGACTGACGGGGGCCTCCTACAATGAGCAGTTCTTC.

V gene TRBV11-2 combines with J gene TRBJ2-7, with 8 bases fitting TRBD2. Germline V gives CDR1 SGHAT, CDR2 FQNNGV. This CDR3 comprises 16 residues. V shed 6 bases, J shed 0 bases, and the junction held 10 bases outside the gene matches. The CDR3 region has the DNA TGTGCCAGCAGATATCGGGGGGGGGGGAACTCCTACGAGCAGTACTTC. Translation: CASRYRGGGNSYEQYF.

A note on this clonotype: A far larger clone is one nucleotide away, so this likely arose from a read error. The chain has TRBV9 and TRBJ2-1; D may be TRBD1 or TRBD2 (7 bases each). Germline assignment: CDR1 SGDLS and CDR2 YYNGEE. The CDR3 runs 16 residues. In DNA, the CDR3 is TGTGCCAGCAGCGTAGCAGAGGGAGGGGGCCAAGAGACCCGGTACTTC. It specifies CASSVAEGGGQETRYF.

This clonotype was counted ten times or more. This rearrangement joins TRBV2 to TRBJ1-5; no clear D. The CDR3 extends over 16 amino acids. Trimming removed 3 bases from V and 1 base from J, with 13 bases in between. The germline gives CDR1 SNHLY, CDR2 FYNNEI. The CDR3 here is CASSEGGRRSNQPQHF. Written as DNA, the CDR3 is TGTGCCAGCAGTGAGGGCGGACGGAGAAGCAATCAGCCCCAGCATTTT.

Only a few counts were recorded for this clonotype. V usage is TRBV28 and J usage is TRBJ1-4, with 9 bases aligning to TRBD1. The CDR3 runs 15 residues. The V gene end was trimmed by 6 bases and the J gene end by 8 bases; junction bases not matched to a gene: 10. Germline V gives CDR1 MDHEN, CDR2 SYDVKM. CDR3: CASRYTQGAAEKLFF. The CDR3 DNA reads as TGTGCCAGCAGATACACACAGGGGGCGGCGGAAAAACTGTTTTTT. Full variable domain (missing parts from reference TRBV28 and TRBJ1-4): DVKVTQSSRYLVKRTGEKVFLECVQDMDHENMFWYRQDPGLGLRLIYFSYDVKMKEKGDIPEGYSVSREKKERFSLILESASTNQTSMYLCASRYTQGAAEKLFFGSGTQLSVL.

This clonotype was seen a few times. The rearrangement links TRBV6-2 or TRBV6-3 to TRBJ2-3; TRBD1 matches 8 bases. Germline CDR1 MNHEY, CDR2 SVGEGT. This CDR3 has 16 amino acids. The ends lost 0 bases at V and 4 bases at J; junction bases unmatched: 6. The CDR3 nucleotides read TGTGCCAGCAGTTACTCGGGAGGACAGGGTCCAGATACGCAGTATTTT. Protein sequence: CASSYSGGQGPDTQYF.

This clonotype was recorded many times. This sequence joins TRBV14 and TRBJ2-5; TRBD1 agrees at 7 bases. CDR1 SGHDN and CDR2 FVKESK come from the germline V gene. The CDR3 is 15 residues long. After removal of 1 base from V and 1 base from J, the junction contained 3 bases not matched to a gene. CDR3 in DNA: TGTGCCAGCAGCCAAGTAGCAGGGGGCCAAGAGACCCAGTACTTC. This codes for CASSQVAGGQETQYF.

This chain uses TRBV7-3 with TRBJ2-1; 12 nucleotides match TRBD2. After removal of 3 bases from V and 0 bases from J, the junction contained 15 bases not matched to a gene. This CDR3 is built from 21 residues. Germline-derived CDR1 and CDR2 are SGHTA and FQGTGA. In DNA form, the CDR3 reads TGTGCCAGCAGCTTCGCTCGGCTAGCGGGGGGGCCGGTGGGCTCCTACAATGAGCAGTTCTTC. This codes for CASSFARLAGGPVGSYNEQFF.

This clonotype showed up many times. V and J are TRBV10-3 and TRBJ2-7; D uncertain. The CDR3 is made up of 12 amino acids. Germline values: CDR1 ENHRY, CDR2 SYGVKD. V lost 3 bases and J lost 9, with 12 bases in between. CDR3 DNA: TGTGCCATCAGTGACGGCAGTCCTGGGCAGTACTTC. The encoded protein is CAISDGSPGQYF.

This clonotype was seen many times. The chain links TRBV5-1 to TRBJ2-1, with D perhaps matching TRBD2 (7 bases). The germline V gene encodes CDR1 SGHRS and CDR2 YFSETQ. The germline V and J ends were trimmed by 1 base and 6 bases, with 17 bases remaining between them. The CDR3 is 16 amino acids. The CDR3 protein is CASSLISAGAGNEQFF. The CDR3 DNA follows: TGCGCCAGCAGCTTGATATCGGCGGGGGCGGGCAATGAGCAGTTCTTC.

The rearrangement links TRBV5-1 to TRBJ1-5; 8 bases fit TRBD1. The CDR3 runs to 16 residues. Trimming cost V 0 bases and J 3 bases; bases outside gene matches: 5. Per the germline V gene, CDR1 is SGHRS and CDR2 is YFSETQ. The CDR3 region is CASSLETGGPNQPQHF. As DNA, the CDR3 is TGCGCCAGCAGCTTGGAAACAGGGGGGCCCAATCAGCCCCAGCATTTT.

This clonotype has only a few counts. The rearrangement joins TRBV9 to TRBJ1-2, with 8 bases matching TRBD1. CDR1 and CDR2 (germline): SGDLS, YYNGEE. J lost 4 bases, V lost 0 bases, and 5 bases had no gene match. The CDR3 totals 15 residues. The CDR3 sequence is CASSVVPTGVYGYTF. The CDR3 DNA reads as TGTGCCAGCAGCGTAGTTCCGACAGGGGTCTATGGCTACACCTTC.